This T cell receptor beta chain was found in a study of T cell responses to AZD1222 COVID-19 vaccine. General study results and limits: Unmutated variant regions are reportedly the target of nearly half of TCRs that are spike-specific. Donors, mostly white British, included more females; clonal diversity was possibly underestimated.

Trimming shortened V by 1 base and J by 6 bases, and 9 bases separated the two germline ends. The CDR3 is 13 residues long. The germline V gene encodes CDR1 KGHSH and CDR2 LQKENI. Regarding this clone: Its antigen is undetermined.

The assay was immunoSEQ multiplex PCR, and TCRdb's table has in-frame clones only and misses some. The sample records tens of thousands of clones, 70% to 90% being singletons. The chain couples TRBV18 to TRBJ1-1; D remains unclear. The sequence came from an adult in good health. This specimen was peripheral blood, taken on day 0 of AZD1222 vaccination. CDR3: CASSPREGAEAFF. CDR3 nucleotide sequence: TGTGCCAGCTCACCACGTGAAGGCGCTGAAGCTTTCTTT.